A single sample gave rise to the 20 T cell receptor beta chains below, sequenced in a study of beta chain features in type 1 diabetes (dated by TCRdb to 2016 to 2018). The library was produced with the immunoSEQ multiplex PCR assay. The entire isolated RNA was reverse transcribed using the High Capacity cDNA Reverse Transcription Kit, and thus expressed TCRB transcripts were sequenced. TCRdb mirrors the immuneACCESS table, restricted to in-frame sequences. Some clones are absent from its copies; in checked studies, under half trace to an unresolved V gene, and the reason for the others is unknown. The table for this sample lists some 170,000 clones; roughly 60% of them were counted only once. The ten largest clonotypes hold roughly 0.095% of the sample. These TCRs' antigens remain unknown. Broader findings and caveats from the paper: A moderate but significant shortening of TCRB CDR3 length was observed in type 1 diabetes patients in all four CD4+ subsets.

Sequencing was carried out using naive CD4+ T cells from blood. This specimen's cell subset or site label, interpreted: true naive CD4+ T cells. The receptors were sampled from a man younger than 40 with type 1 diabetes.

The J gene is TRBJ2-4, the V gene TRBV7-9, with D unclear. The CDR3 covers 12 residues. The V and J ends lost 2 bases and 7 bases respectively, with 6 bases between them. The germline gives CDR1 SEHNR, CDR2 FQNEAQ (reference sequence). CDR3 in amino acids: CASSLKGNIQYF. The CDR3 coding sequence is TGTGCCAGCAGCTTAAAGGGTAACATTCAGTACTTC.

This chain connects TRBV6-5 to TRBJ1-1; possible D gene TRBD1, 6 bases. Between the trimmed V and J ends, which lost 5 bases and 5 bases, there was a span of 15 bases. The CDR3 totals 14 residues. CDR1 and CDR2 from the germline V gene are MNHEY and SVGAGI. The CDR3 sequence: CASSEQGLGTEAFF. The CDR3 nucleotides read TGTGCCAGCAGTGAACAGGGTCTAGGAACTGAAGCTTTCTTT.

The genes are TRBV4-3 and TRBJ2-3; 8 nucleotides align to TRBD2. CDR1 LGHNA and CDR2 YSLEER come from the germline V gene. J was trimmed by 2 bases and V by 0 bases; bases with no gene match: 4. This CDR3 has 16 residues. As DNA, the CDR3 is TGCGCCAGCAGCCAAGAAGGAGCGGGGGCCACAGATACGCAGTATTTT. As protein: CASSQEGAGATDTQYF.

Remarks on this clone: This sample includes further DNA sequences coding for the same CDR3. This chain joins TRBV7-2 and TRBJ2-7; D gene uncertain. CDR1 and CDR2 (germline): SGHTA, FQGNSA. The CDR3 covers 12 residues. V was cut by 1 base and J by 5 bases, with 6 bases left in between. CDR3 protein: CASSLVGNEQYF. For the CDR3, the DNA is TGTGCCAGCAGCTTAGTTGGAAACGAGCAGTACTTC.

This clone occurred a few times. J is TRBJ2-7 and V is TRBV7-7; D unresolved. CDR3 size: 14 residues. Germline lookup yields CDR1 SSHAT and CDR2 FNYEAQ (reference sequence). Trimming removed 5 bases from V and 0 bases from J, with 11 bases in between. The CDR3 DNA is TGTGCCAGCAGCCATTCCCCGAGCTCCTACGAGCAGTACTTC. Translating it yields CASSHSPSSYEQYF.

As DNA, the CDR3 is TGCAGTGCTATGGGGGATTCACCCCTCCACTTT. Translating it yields CSAMGDSPLHF. This sequence joins TRBV20-1 and TRBJ1-6, with D perhaps TRBD1 (5 bases). In germline, CDR1 is DFQATT, CDR2 SNEGSKA (reference sequence). The CDR3 contains 11 residues. Deletions cut 4 bases from V and 8 bases from J, with 6 bases between.

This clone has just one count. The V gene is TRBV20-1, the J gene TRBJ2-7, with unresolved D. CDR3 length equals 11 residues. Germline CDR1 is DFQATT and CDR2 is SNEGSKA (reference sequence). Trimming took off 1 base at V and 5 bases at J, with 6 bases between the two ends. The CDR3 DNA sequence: TGCAGTGCTAGAGTCGGTAACGAGCAGTACTTC. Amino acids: CSARVGNEQYF.

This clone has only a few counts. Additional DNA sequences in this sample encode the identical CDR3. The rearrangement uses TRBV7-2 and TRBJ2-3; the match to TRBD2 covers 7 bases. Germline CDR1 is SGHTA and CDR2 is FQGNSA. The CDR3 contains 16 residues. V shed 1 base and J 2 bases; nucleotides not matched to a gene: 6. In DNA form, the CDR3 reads TGTGCCAGCAGCTTAGGATTAGCGGGCTTCACAGATACGCAGTATTTT. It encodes CASSLGLAGFTDTQYF.

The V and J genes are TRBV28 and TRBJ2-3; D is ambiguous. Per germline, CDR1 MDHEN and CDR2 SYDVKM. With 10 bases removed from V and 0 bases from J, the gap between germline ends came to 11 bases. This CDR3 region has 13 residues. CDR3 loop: CATRATSTDTQYF. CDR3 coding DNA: TGTGCCACACGGGCTACTAGCACAGATACGCAGTATTTT.

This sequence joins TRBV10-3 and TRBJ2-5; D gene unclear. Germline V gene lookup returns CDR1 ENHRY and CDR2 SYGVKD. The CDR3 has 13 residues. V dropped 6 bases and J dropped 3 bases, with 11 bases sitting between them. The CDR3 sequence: CAISKVLEETQYF. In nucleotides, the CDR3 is TGTGCCATCAGCAAGGTTCTAGAAGAGACCCAGTACTTC.

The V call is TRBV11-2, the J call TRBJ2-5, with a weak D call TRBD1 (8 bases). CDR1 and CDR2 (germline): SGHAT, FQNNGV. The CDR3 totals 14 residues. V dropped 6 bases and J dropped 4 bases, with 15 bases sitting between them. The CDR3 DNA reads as TGTGCCAGCAGATCTAACAGGGGGGGAGAGACCCAGTACTTC. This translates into CASRSNRGGETQYF.

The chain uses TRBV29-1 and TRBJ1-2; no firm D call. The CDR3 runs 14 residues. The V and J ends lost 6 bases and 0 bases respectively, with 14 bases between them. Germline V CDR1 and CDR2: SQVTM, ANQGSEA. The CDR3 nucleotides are TGCAGCGTATACCTCGACGGAGCTAACTATGGCTACACCTTC. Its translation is CSVYLDGANYGYTF.

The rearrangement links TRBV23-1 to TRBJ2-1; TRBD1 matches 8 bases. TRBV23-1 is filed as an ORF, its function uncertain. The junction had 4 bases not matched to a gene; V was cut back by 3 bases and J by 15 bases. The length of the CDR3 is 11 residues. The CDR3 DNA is TGCGCCAGCAGTCAGGGACAGGAATCGTTCTTC. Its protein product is CASSQGQESFF.

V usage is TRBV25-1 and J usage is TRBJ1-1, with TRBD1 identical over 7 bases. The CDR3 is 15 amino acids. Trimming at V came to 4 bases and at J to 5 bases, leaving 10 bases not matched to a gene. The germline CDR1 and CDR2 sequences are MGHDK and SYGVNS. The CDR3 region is CASSGMRGLRTEAFF. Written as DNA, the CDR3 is TGTGCCAGCAGTGGGATGAGGGGGCTAAGGACTGAAGCTTTCTTT.

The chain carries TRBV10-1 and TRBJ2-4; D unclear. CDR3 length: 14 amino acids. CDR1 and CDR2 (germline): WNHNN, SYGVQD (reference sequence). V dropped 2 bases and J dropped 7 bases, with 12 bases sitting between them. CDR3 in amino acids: CASSEGRQRNIQYF. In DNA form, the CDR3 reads TGCGCCAGCAGTGAGGGGCGGCAACGGAACATTCAGTACTTC.

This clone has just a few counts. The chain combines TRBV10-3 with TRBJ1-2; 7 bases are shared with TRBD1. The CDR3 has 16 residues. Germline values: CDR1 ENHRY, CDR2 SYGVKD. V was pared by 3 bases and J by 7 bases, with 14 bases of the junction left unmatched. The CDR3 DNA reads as TGTGCCATCAGTGAAGGAACCCAGACAGGGAAGTTTGGCTACACCTTC. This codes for CAISEGTQTGKFGYTF.

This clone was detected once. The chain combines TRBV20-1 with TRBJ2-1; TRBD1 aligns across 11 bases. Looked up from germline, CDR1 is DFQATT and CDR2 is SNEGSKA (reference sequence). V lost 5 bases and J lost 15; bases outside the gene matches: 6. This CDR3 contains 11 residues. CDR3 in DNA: TGCAGTGCTCTGGACAGGGGGCGACGGTTCTTC. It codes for CSALDRGRRFF.

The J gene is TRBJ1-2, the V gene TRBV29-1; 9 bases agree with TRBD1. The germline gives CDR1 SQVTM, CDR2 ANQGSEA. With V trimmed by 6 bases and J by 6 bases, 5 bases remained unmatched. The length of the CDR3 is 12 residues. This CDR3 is CSVPGQGHGYTF. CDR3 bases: TGCAGCGTCCCGGGACAGGGACATGGCTACACCTTC.

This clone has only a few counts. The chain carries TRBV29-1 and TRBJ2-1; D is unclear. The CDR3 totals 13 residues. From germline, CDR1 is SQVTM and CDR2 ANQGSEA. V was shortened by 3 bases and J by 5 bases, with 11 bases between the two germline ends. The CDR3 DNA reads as TGCAGCGTTGACAACTGGAAGAACAATGAGCAGTTCTTC. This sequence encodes CSVDNWKNNEQFF.

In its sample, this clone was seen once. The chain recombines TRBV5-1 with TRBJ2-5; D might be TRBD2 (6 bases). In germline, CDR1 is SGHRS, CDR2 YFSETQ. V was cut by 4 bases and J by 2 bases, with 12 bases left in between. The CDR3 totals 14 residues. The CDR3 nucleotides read TGCGCCAGCAGCGCGGGACGGCCTCAAGAGACCCAGTACTTC. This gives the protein CASSAGRPQETQYF.